Shown below are 5 T cell receptor beta chains from a single sample sequenced in a study of early T cells in non-severe SARS-CoV-2 infection. TCRdb reanalysed the 5' RACE reads using MiXCR and keeps one entry per CDR3 protein. The sample carries tens of thousands of distinct CDR3 sequences, roughly 10% recorded once. The specimen sequenced was whole blood. The receptors shown here come from an adult who was a healthcare worker with PCR-confirmed SARS-CoV-2 infection or an uninfected control (not recorded which).

This clonotype has just a few counts. The CDR3: CASSQEFKGDYYGYTF. The CDR3 coding sequence is TGTGCCAGCAGCCAAGAATTCAAGGGAGATTACTATGGCTACACCTTC. The rearrangement links TRBV9 to TRBJ1-2; D gene unclear. Germline CDR1 SGDLS, CDR2 YYNGEE. This CDR3 spans 16 amino acids. Trimming cost V 4 bases and J 3 bases, with 19 bases left between them. Full variable domain (remainder filled in from reference TRBV9 and TRBJ1-2): DSGVTQTPKHLITATGQRVTLRCSPRSGDLSVYWYQQSLDQGLQFLIQYYNGEERAKGNILERFSAQQFPDLHSELNLSSLELGDSALYFCASSQEFKGDYYGYTFGSGTRLTVV.

This clonotype was picked up many times. The chain has TRBV5-1 and TRBJ1-2, with no clear D. CDR3 length: 14 amino acids. Germline CDR1 is SGHRS and CDR2 is YFSETQ. V lost 4 bases and J lost 4, with 14 bases in between. The CDR3 nucleotides read TGCGCCAGCAGCCGAGGTTCGGAATCCTATGGCTACACCTTC. This gives the protein CASSRGSESYGYTF.

As concerns this clonotype: This may come from a read error, since a much larger clone is one base off. The CDR3 DNA reads TGCGCCAGCAGTTTCACGTCGGGACATTTCAAGGGGAATGAGCGGTTCTTC. It encodes CASSFTSGHFKGNERFF. V is TRBV5-1 and J is TRBJ2-1, with D possibly being TRBD1 (6 bases). This CDR3 region has 17 residues. Per the germline V gene, CDR1 is SGHRS and CDR2 is YFSETQ.

The J gene is TRBJ2-3, the V gene TRBV7-9; maybe TRBD2 (6 bases). V was cut by 4 bases and J by 3 bases, with 17 bases left in between. The CDR3 sequence is 16 residues long. Germline V gene lookup returns CDR1 SEHNR and CDR2 FQNEAQ (reference sequence). For the CDR3, the DNA is TGTGCCAGCAGCTCTGGTACCGAGGGGACTACAGATACGCAGTATTTT. Amino acid sequence: CASSSGTEGTTDTQYF.

This chain connects TRBV6-6 to TRBJ1-1; the D gene is possibly TRBD1 (6 bases). Trimming pared 7 bases from V and 0 bases from J, leaving 12 bases between. The CDR3 spans 14 residues. CDR1 is MNHNY and CDR2 is SVGAGI in the germline V gene (reference sequence). CDR3 coding DNA: TGTGCCAGCAACCTACAGGGATTGAACACTGAAGCTTTCTTT. This gives the protein CASNLQGLNTEAFF.